This TCR beta chain was obtained from a study of OX40 agonist ivuxolimab in advanced cancers. Germline-derived CDR1 and CDR2 are SGHRS and YFSETQ. Trimming took 7 bases from V and 3 from J, leaving 14 bases between them. This CDR3 is built from 14 residues. Autoimmune disease history or systemic immunosuppression barred patients. Profiled with immunoSEQ multiplex PCR; TCRdb holds only in-frame clones, not every one. This table holds about 77,000 clones, roughly 85% found once. Whole-study findings and limits: Dose levels from 0.1 to 3.0 mg/kg saw CD4+ and CD8+ blood T cells expand clonally by week 6.

Comment on this clone: Its antigen is currently unknown.

The rearrangement joins TRBV5-1 to TRBJ2-1; maybe TRBD1 (7 bases). Sequenced here: CD4+ or CD8+ T cells sorted from blood, sampled in a trial of the OX40 agonist ivuxolimab. The sequence was obtained from an adult with an advanced solid tumor such as melanoma, head and neck, liver or kidney cancer. CDR3: CASAAGGIYNEQFF. CDR3 in DNA: TGCGCCAGCGCGGCAGGGGGGATCTACAATGAGCAGTTCTTC. The complete variable domain, with remaining parts taken from reference TRBV5-1 and TRBJ2-1, reads KAGVTQTPRYLIKTRGQQVTLSCSPISGHRSVSWYQQTPGQGLQFLFEYFSETQRNKGNFPGRFSGRQFSNSRSEMNVSTLELGDSALYLCASAAGGIYNEQFFGPGTRLTVL.